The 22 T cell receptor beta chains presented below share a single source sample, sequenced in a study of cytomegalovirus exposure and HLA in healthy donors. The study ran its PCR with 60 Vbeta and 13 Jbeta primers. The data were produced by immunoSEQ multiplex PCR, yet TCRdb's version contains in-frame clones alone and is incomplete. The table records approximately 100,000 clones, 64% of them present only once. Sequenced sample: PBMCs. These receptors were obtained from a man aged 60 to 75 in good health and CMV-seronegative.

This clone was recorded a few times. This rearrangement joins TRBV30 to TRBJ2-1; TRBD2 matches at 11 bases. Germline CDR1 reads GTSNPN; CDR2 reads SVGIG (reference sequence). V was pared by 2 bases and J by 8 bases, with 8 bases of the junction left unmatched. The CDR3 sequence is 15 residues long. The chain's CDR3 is CAWSKTSGAWDEQFF. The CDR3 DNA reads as TGTGCCTGGAGTAAGACTAGCGGGGCCTGGGATGAGCAGTTCTTC.

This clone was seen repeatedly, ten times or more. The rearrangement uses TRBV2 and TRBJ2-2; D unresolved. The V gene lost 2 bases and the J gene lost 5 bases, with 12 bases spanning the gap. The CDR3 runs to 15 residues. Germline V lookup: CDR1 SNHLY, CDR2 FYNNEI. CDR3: CASSESRSRTGELFF. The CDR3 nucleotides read TGTGCCAGCAGTGAATCGAGGAGTAGGACCGGGGAGCTGTTTTTT.

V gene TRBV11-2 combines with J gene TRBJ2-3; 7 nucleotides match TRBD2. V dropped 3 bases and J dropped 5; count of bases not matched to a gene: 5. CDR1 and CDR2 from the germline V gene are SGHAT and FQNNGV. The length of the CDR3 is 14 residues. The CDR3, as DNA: TGTGCCAGCAGCTTTTCCGCGGGAGTAGATACGCAGTATTTT. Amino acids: CASSFSAGVDTQYF. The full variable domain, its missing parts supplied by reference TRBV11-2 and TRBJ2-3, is EAGVAQSPRYKIIEKRQSVAFWCNPISGHATLYWYQQILGQGPKLLIQFQNNGVVDDSQLPKDRFSAERLKGVDSTLKIQPAKLEDSAVYLCASSFSAGVDTQYFGPGTRLTVL.

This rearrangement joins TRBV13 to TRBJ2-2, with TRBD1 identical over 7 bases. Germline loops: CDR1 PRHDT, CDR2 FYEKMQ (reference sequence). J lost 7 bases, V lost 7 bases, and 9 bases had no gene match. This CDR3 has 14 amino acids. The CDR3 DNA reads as TGTGCCAGCACCCAGGGGGAACGGAACGGGGAGCTGTTTTTT. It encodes CASTQGERNGELFF.

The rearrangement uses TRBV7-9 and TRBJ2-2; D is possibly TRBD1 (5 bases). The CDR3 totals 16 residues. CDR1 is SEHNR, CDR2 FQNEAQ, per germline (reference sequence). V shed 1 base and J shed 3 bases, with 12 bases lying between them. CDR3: CASSLVLARDTGELFF. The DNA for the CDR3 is TGTGCCAGCAGCTTAGTACTCGCCAGGGACACCGGGGAGCTGTTTTTT.

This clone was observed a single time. The CDR3 spells CASSTEQGRETEAFF. CDR3 in DNA: TGTGCCAGTAGTACCGAACAAGGGAGGGAGACTGAAGCTTTCTTT. The rearrangement links TRBV19 to TRBJ1-1; D gene ambiguous. Germline assignment: CDR1 LNHDA and CDR2 SQIVND (reference sequence). Trimming took 4 bases from V and 5 from J, leaving 17 bases between them. This CDR3 has 15 residues.

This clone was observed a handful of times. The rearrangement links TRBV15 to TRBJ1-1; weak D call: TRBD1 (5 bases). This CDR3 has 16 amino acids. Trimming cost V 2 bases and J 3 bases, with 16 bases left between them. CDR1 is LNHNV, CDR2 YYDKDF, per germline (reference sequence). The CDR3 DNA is TGTGCCACCAGCAGATCCCCCCGGGGGGGATACACTGAAGCTTTCTTT. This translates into CATSRSPRGGYTEAFF.

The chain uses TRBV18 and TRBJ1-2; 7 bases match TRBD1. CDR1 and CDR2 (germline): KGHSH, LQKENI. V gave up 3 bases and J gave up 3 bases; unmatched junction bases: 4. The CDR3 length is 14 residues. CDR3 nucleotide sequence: TGTGCCAGCTCACCGATAACAGGGGACTATGGCTACACCTTC. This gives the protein CASSPITGDYGYTF.

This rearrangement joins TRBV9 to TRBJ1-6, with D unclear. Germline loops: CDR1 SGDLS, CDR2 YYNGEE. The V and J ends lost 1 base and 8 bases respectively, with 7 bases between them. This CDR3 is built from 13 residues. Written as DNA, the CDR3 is TGTGCCAGCAGCGTAAAGGGAGATTCACCCCTCCACTTT. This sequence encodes CASSVKGDSPLHF.

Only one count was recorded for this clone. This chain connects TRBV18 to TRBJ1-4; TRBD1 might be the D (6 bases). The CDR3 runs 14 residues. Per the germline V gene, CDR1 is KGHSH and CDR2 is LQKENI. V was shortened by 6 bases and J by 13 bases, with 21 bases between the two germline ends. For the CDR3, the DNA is TGTGCCAGCTCTTCTGCCGGGACAAAGGCGACACTGTTTTTT. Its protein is CASSSAGTKATLFF.

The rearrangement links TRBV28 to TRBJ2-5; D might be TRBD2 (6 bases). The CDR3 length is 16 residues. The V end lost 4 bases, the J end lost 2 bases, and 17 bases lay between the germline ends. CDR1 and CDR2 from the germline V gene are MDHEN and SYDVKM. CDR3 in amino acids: CASSSTNSGSQETQYF. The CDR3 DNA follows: TGTGCCAGCAGTTCTACGAATAGCGGTAGTCAAGAGACCCAGTACTTC.

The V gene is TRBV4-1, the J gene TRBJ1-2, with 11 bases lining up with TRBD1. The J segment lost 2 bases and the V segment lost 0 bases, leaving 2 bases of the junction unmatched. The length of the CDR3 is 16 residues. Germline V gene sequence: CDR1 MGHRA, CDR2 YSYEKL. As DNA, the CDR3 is TGCGCCAGCAGCCAAGACGGGACAGGGGGAAACTATGGCTACACCTTC. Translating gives CASSQDGTGGNYGYTF.

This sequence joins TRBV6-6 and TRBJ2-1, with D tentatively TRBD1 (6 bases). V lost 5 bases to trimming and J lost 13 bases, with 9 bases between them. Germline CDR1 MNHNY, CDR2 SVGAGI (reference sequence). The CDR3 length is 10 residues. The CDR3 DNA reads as TGTGCCAGCAGTGACGGGACACAGTTCTTC. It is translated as CASSDGTQFF.

The CDR3 bases are TGTGCCAGCACCAACAATGAGCAGTTCTTC. It encodes CASTNNEQFF. The V call is TRBV7-9, the J call TRBJ2-1; D unresolved. Germline-derived CDR1 and CDR2 are SEHNR and FQNEAQ (reference sequence). This CDR3 is 10 amino acids long. The V end was cut by 7 bases, the J end by 5 bases, with 3 bases between.

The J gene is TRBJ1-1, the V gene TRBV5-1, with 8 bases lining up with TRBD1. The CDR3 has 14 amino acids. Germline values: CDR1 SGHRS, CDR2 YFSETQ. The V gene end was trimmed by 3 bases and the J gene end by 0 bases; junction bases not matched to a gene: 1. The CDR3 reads CASSSGQVNTEAFF. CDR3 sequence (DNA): TGCGCCAGCAGCTCGGGACAGGTGAACACTGAAGCTTTCTTT.

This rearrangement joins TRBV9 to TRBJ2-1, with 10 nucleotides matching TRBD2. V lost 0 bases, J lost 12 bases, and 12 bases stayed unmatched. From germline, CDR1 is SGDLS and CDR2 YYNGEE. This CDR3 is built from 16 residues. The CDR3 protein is CASSVAPGTSVLGQFF. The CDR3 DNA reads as TGTGCCAGCAGCGTAGCCCCCGGGACTAGCGTACTCGGGCAGTTCTTC.

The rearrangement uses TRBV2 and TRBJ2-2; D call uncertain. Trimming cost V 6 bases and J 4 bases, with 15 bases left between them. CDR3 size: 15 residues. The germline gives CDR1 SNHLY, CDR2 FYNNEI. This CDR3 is CASRTRSFGTGELFF. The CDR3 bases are TGTGCCAGCAGGACCCGGAGCTTCGGCACCGGGGAGCTGTTTTTT.

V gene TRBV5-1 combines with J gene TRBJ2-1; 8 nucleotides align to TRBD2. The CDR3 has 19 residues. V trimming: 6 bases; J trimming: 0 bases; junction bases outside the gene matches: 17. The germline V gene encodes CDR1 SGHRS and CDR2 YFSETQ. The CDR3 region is CASIPVPWSGGTSYNEQFF. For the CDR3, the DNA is TGCGCCAGCATCCCTGTACCGTGGAGCGGGGGTACCTCCTACAATGAGCAGTTCTTC.

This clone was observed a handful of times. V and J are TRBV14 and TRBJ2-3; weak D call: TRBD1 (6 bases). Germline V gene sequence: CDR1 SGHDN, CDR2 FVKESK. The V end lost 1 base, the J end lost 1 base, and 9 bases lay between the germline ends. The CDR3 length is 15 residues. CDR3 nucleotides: TGTGCCAGCAGCCAAGGGGACACCCGCACAGATACGCAGTATTTT. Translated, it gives CASSQGDTRTDTQYF.

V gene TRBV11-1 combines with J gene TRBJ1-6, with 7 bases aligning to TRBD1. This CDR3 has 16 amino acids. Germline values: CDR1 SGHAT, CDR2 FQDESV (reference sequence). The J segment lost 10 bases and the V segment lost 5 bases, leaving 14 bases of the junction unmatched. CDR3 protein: CASSTTGTALNSPLHF. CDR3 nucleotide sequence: TGTGCCAGCAGCACAACCGGGACAGCCCTAAACTCACCCCTCCACTTT.

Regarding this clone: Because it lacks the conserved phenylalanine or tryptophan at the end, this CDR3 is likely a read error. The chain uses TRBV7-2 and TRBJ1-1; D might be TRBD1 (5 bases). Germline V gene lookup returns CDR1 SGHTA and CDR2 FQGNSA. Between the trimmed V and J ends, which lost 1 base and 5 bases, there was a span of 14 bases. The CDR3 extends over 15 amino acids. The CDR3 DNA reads TGTGCCAGCAGCTTAGGGCCCATGGAGGGGACTGAAGCTTTCTCT. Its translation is CASSLGPMEGTEAFS.

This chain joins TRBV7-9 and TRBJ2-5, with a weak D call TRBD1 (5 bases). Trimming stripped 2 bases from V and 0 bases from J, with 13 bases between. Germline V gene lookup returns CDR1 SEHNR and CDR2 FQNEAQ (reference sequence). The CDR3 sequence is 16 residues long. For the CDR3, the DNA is TGTGCCAGCAGCTTATTCACAGGAGTGTACCAAGAGACCCAGTACTTC. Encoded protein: CASSLFTGVYQETQYF.